This record concerns one T cell receptor beta chain sequence. The CDR3 runs to 16 residues. The V gene lost 3 bases and the J gene lost 0 bases, with 15 bases spanning the gap. The entry originates in a study of human T cells and chemical hapten exposure. Single cDNA molecules in the library carried unique molecular identifiers attached during preparation. TCRdb used MiXCR to reprocess the RACE reads, holding one entry per CDR3 protein. The sample shows about 77,000 distinct CDR3 sequences, about 9.2% of them seen only once. Time point meaning: healthy volunteer bleed at 6 weeks. Sequencing started from total RNA isolated from unfractionated whole blood.

Material: whole blood. This clonotype was obtained from a female donor in good health. Some clones in this sample may be carry-over from other donors' samples. The chain joins TRBV12-3 or TRBV12-4 to TRBJ2-7, with D tentatively TRBD1 (5 bases). Here the CDR3 DNA reads TGTGCCAGCAGTTTGGTCTACGGAGACAGCTCCTACGAGCAGTACTTC. Encoded protein: CASSLVYGDSSYEQYF.